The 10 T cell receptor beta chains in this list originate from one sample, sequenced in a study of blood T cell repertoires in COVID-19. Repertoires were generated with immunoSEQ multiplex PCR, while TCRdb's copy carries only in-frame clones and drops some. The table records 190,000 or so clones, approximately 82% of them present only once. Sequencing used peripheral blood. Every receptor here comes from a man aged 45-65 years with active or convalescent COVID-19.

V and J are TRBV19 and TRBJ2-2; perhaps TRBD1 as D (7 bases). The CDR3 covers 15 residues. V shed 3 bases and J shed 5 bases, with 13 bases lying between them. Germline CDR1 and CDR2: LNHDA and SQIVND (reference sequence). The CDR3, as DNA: TGTGCCAGTAGTATGAGGCCAGGGGGGACCGGGGAGCTGTTTTTT. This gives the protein CASSMRPGGTGELFF.

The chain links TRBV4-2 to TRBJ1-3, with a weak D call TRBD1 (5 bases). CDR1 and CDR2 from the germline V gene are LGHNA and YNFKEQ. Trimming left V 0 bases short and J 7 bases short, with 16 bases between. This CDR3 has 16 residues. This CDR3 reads CASSQDLRARANTIYF. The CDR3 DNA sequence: TGTGCCAGCAGCCAAGATCTTAGGGCCAGGGCCAACACCATATATTTT.

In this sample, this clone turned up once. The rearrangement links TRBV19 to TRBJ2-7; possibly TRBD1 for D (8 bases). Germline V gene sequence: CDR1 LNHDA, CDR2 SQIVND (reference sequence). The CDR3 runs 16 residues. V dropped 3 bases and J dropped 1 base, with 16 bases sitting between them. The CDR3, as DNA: TGTGCCAGTAGTATGTTCGGACAGGGAGGGTCCTACGAGCAGTACTTC. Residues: CASSMFGQGGSYEQYF.

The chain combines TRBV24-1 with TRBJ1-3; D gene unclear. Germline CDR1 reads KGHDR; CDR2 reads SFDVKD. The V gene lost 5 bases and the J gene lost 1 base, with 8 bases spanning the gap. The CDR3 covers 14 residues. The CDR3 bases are TGTGCCACCAGTGGCAGCAGGTCTGGAAACACCATATATTTT. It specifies CATSGSRSGNTIYF.

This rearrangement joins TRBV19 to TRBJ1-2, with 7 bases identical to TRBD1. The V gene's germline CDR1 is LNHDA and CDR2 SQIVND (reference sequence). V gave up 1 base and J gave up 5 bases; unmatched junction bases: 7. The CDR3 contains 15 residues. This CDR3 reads CASSIAEGASYGYTF. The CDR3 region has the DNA TGTGCCAGTAGTATAGCAGAGGGGGCCTCTTATGGCTACACCTTC. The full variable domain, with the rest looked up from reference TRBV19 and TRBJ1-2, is DGGITQSPKYLFRKEGQNVTLSCEQNLNHDAMYWYRQDPGQGLRLIYYSQIVNDFQKGDIAEGYSVSREKKESFPLTVTSAQKNPTAFYLCASSIAEGASYGYTFGSGTRLTVV.

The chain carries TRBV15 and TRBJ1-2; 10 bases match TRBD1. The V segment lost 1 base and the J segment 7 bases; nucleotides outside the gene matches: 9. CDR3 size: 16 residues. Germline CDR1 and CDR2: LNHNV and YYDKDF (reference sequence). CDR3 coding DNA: TGTGCCACCAGCAGAGTTCGGACAGGGGGGTACCCTGGCTACACCTTC. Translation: CATSRVRTGGYPGYTF. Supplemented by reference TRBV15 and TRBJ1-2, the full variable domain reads DAMVIQNPRYQVTQFGKPVTLSCSQTLNHNVMYWYQQKSSQAPKLLFHYYDKDFNNEADTPDNFQSRRPNTSFCFLDIRSPGLGDTAMYLCATSRVRTGGYPGYTFGSGTRLTVV.

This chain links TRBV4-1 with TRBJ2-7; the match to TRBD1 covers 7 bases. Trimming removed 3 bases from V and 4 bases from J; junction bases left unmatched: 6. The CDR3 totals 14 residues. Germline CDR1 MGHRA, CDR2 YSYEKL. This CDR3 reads CASSHPGQSYEQYF. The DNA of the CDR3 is TGCGCCAGCAGCCATCCGGGACAGAGTTACGAGCAGTACTTC.

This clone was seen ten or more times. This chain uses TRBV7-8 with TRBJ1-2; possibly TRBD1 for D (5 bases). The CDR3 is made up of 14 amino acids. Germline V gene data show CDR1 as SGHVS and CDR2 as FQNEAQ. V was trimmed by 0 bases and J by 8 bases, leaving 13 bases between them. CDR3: CASSLALRGEGYTF. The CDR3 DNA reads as TGTGCCAGCAGCTTAGCCCTTCGGGGGGAAGGCTACACCTTC.

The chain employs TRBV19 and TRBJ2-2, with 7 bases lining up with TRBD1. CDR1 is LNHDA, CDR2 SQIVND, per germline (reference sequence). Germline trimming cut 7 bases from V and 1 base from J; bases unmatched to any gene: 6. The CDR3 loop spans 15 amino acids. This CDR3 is CASTTTGLNTGELFF. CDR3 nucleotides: TGTGCCAGTACGACGACAGGGTTGAACACCGGGGAGCTGTTTTTT. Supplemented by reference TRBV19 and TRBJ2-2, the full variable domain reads DGGITQSPKYLFRKEGQNVTLSCEQNLNHDAMYWYRQDPGQGLRLIYYSQIVNDFQKGDIAEGYSVSREKKESFPLTVTSAQKNPTAFYLCASTTTGLNTGELFFGEGSRLTVL.

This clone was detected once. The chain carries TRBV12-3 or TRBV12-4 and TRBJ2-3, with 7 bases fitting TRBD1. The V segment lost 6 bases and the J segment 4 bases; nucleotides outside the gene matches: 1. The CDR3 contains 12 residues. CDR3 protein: CASRQGPDTQYF. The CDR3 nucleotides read TGTGCCAGCAGACAGGGGCCAGATACGCAGTATTTT.